Each of the 15 T cell receptor beta chains below was sequenced from the same sample in a study of CD8 T cells in ankylosing spondylitis. TCRdb processed the 5' RACE reads anew with MiXCR; each CDR3 protein has one entry. The sample contains around 180,000 distinct CDR3 sequences, about 20% of which appear only once. Material for sequencing was blood, either unsorted or a sorted T cell fraction (not recorded which). The source of these receptors is a male donor under 30 with ankylosing spondylitis or in good health (not recorded which).

This clonotype was observed once. The J gene is TRBJ2-1, the V gene TRBV6-5; TRBD2 agrees at 14 bases. Trimming at V came to 6 bases and at J to 13 bases, leaving 8 bases not matched to a gene. This CDR3 has 14 amino acids. Germline values: CDR1 MNHEY, CDR2 SVGAGI. The CDR3 nucleotides read TGTGCCAGCAGCCCGGGACTAGCGGGGGTTGAACAGTTCTTC. Translating gives CASSPGLAGVEQFF.

This clonotype showed up many times. The J gene is TRBJ1-2, the V gene TRBV29-1; possibly TRBD1 for D (5 bases). The ends were cut back, 2 bases at V and 5 bases at J, with 15 bases in the middle. The germline V gene has CDR1 SQVTM and CDR2 ANQGSEA. This CDR3 has 14 amino acids. CDR3 nucleotides: TGCAGCGTTGAAAGCTGGGCAGGGCCATATGGCTACACCTTC. Encoded protein: CSVESWAGPYGYTF.

This clonotype appeared many times. The CDR3 nucleotides are TGTGCCAGCAGCTCGGACAGGGCGGGCACAGATACGCAGTATTTT. Translated: CASSSDRAGTDTQYF. The V and J genes are TRBV11-2 and TRBJ2-3; 8 bases are shared with TRBD1. CDR3 size: 15 residues. V shed 4 bases, J shed 1 base, and the junction held 4 bases outside the gene matches. CDR1 is SGHAT and CDR2 is FQNNGV in the germline V gene.

The chain uses TRBV3-1 and TRBJ2-7; 10 positions match TRBD1. The length of the CDR3 is 14 residues. V trimming: 5 bases; J trimming: 5 bases; junction bases outside the gene matches: 6. The germline CDR1 and CDR2 sequences are LGHDT and YNNKEL (reference sequence). CDR3 in DNA: TGTGCCAGCAGCTCCGACAGGGGGCAGCACGAGCAGTACTTC. Translating gives CASSSDRGQHEQYF.

This clonotype came up many times. CDR3 loop: CSVVKRGSTDTQYF. As DNA, the CDR3 is TGCAGCGTTGTAAAGCGCGGGAGTACAGATACGCAGTATTTT. The chain joins TRBV29-1 to TRBJ2-3, with 7 bases aligning to TRBD2. The CDR3 is 14 residues long. The V and J ends lost 4 bases and 3 bases, in that order; junction bases with no gene match: 7. CDR1 SQVTM and CDR2 ANQGSEA come from the germline V gene.

On this clonotype itself: Here the CDR3 omits its conserved ending phenylalanine or tryptophan, so a read error is the likely source. Because the CDR3's place on the DNA is in doubt, the DNA is left out and the CDR3 is given as listed by TCRdb. This chain connects TRBV20-1 to TRBJ2-4; TRBD2, the table's D call, lacks a check against the DNA. The germline V gene encodes CDR1 DFQATT and CDR2 SNEGSKA (reference sequence). From its first to its last residue, the CDR3 has 13 amino acids. The CDR3 region is CSARVGVAGILYS.

The genes are TRBV27 and TRBJ2-5; possible D gene TRBD2, 6 bases. V lost 3 bases and J 3 bases, leaving 11 bases between the germline ends. The germline gives CDR1 MNHEY, CDR2 SMNVEV (reference sequence). There are 14 residues in the CDR3. CDR3 residues: CASSFTPGEETQYF. Written as DNA, the CDR3 is TGTGCCAGCAGTTTTACCCCGGGGGAAGAGACCCAGTACTTC.

This chain links TRBV20-1 with TRBJ1-2, with 8 bases fitting TRBD1. The CDR3 length is 14 residues. V shed 6 bases and J 6 bases; nucleotides not matched to a gene: 12. In germline, CDR1 is DFQATT, CDR2 SNEGSKA (reference sequence). The CDR3 bases are TGCAGTGCGCCAAGTTTGGACAGGGTAAATGGCTACACCTTC. Protein: CSAPSLDRVNGYTF.

The chain combines TRBV30 with TRBJ2-6; D unresolved. From germline, CDR1 is GTSNPN and CDR2 SVGIG (reference sequence). Trimming left V 3 bases short and J 2 bases short, with 5 bases between. There are 13 residues in the CDR3. CDR3 bases: TGTGCCTGGAGCTCACCTGGGGCCAACGTCCTGACTTTC. It codes for CAWSSPGANVLTF.

The chain carries TRBV5-1 and TRBJ2-3; 7 bases are shared with TRBD2. V lost 6 bases and J lost 0; bases outside the gene matches: 13. Germline V gene data show CDR1 as SGHRS and CDR2 as YFSETQ. The CDR3 runs to 17 residues. The DNA of the CDR3 is TGCGCCAGCACCAAGATCACTAGCGCTGATAGCACAGATACGCAGTATTTT. It encodes CASTKITSADSTDTQYF.

This clonotype was seen ten or more times. This chain joins TRBV7-8 and TRBJ1-2, with 10 nucleotides matching TRBD1. The CDR3 contains 13 residues. V lost 6 bases and J lost 8; bases outside the gene matches: 6. The germline CDR1 and CDR2 sequences are SGHVS and FQNEAQ. The CDR3 nucleotides are TGTGCCAGCAGTTCCGACAGGGGGCAGGGCTACACCTTC. It yields the protein CASSSDRGQGYTF.

The CDR3 region is CASSFPAGGGGETQYF. CDR3 sequence (DNA): TGTGCCAGCAGCTTCCCCGCAGGGGGAGGAGGAGAGACCCAGTACTTC. The chain links TRBV7-2 to TRBJ2-5; the D gene is possibly TRBD1 (7 bases). The CDR3 has 16 residues. The V gene's germline CDR1 is SGHTA and CDR2 FQGNSA. The V gene lost 3 bases and the J gene lost 4 bases, with 18 bases spanning the gap.

The J gene is TRBJ2-1, the V gene TRBV6-6; TRBD2 matches 8 bases. Trimming took 2 bases from V and 8 from J; bases not matched to a gene: 5. Germline-derived CDR1 and CDR2 are MNHNY and SVGAGI (reference sequence). The CDR3 consists of 14 residues. For the CDR3, the DNA is TGTGCCAGCAGTTACAGCGGGAGAAGGGATGAGCAGTTCTTC. It specifies CASSYSGRRDEQFF.

This clonotype was recorded a few times. The chain has TRBV29-1 and TRBJ2-1; D remains unclear. Trimming took 8 bases from V and 7 from J, leaving 18 bases between them. Germline assignment: CDR1 SQVTM and CDR2 ANQGSEA. The CDR3 is made up of 13 amino acids. CDR3 nucleotides: TGCAGCTCATCCTCTCGGAGAGAGAATGAGCAGTTCTTC. This encodes CSSSSRRENEQFF.

The sample holds a few counts of this clonotype. CDR3 DNA: TGTGCCAGCAGTTACCGACAGGGGAAATACTACGAGCAGTACTTC. This codes for CASSYRQGKYYEQYF. The chain is built from TRBV6-5 and TRBJ2-7; 8 nucleotides agree with TRBD1. Unmatched junction bases numbered 6, after V lost 2 bases and J lost 3 bases. Germline loops: CDR1 MNHEY, CDR2 SVGAGI. The CDR3 is made up of 15 amino acids.